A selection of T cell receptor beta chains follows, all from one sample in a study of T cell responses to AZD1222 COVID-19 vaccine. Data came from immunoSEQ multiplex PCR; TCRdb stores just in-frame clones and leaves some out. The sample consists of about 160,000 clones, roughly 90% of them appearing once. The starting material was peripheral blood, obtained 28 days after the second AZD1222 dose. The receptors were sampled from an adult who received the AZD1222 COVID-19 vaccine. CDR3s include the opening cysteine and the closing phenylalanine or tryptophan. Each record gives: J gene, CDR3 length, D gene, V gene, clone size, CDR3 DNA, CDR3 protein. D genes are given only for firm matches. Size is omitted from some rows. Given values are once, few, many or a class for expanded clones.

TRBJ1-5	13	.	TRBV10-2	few	TGCGCCAGCCGGGACTCGGGGAATCAGCCCCAGCATTTT	CASRDSGNQPQHF
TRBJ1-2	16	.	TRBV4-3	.	TGCGCCAGCAGCCACTACGGCGGGGGAACCGGCTATGGCTACACCTTC	CASSHYGGGTGYGYTF
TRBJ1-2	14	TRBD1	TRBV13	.	TGTGCCAGCAGCCCGGACAAGGGGGCGGAGGGCTACACCTTC	CASSPDKGAEGYTF
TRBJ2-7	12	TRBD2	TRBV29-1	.	TGCAGCGCTATAGCGGGGGCCTACGAGCAGTACTTC	CSAIAGAYEQYF
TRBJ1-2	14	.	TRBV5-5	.	TGTGCCAGCTCGCGTGAGAGGGCCAATATGGGCTACACCTTC	CASSRERANMGYTF
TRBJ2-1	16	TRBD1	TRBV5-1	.	TGCGCCAGCAGCTGGGGGACAGCCAACTCCTACAATGAGCAGTTCTTC	CASSWGTANSYNEQFF
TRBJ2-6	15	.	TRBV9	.	TGTGCCAGCCGGAGGAGCGCTTCTGGGGCCAACGTCCTGACTTTC	CASRRSASGANVLTF
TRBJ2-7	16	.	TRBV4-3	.	TGCGCCAGCAGCCACACCAGGGCGGATGGCTCCTACGAGCAGTACTTC	CASSHTRADGSYEQYF
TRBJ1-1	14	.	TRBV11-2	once	TGTGCCAGCAGCTTAGCGGGGAGGAACACTGAAGCTTTCTTT	CASSLAGRNTEAFF
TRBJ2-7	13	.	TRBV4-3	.	TGCGCCAGCAGCCAAGGGCAACTTGGCAAGCAGTACTTC	CASSQGQLGKQYF
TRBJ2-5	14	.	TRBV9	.	TGTGCCAGCAGCGTAGGTGACTCTCAAGAGACCCAGTACTTC	CASSVGDSQETQYF
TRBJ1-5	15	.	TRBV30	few	TGTGCCTGGAGTGTCCGGGGGTTTAGCAATCAGCCCCAGCATTTT	CAWSVRGFSNQPQHF
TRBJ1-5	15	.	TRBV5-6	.	TGTGCCAGCAGCTTGGCTGGTGGGTCAAATCAGCCCCAGCATTTT	CASSLAGGSNQPQHF
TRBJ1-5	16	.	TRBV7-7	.	TGTGCCAGCAGCTATACAGGGTGGTTGAGCAATCAGCCCCAGCATTTT	CASSYTGWLSNQPQHF
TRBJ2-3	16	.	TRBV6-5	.	TGTGCCAGCAGTTACTCGGCAGGGGCGGGGACAGATACGCAGTATTTT	CASSYSAGAGTDTQYF
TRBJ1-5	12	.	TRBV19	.	TGTGCCAGTAGTCCCCGGGATCAGCCCCAGCATTTT	CASSPRDQPQHF
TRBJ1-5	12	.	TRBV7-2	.	TGTGCCAGCAGCTTCCGGAGTCAGCCCCAGCATTTT	CASSFRSQPQHF
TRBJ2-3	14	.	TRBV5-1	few	TGCGCCAGCAAAGTAACAGTTAGTTCGGATACGCAGTATTTT	CASKVTVSSDTQYF
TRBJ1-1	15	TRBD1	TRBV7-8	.	TGTGCCAGCAGCGCTGGACAGGCCAAGAACACTGAAGCTTTCTTT	CASSAGQAKNTEAFF
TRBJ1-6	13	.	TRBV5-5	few	TGTGCCAGCAGCTTAGGGGATAATTCACCCCTCCACTTT	CASSLGDNSPLHF
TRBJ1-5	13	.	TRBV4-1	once	TGCGCCAGCAGCCAAGATAGACGTCAGCCCCAGCATTTT	CASSQDRRQPQHF